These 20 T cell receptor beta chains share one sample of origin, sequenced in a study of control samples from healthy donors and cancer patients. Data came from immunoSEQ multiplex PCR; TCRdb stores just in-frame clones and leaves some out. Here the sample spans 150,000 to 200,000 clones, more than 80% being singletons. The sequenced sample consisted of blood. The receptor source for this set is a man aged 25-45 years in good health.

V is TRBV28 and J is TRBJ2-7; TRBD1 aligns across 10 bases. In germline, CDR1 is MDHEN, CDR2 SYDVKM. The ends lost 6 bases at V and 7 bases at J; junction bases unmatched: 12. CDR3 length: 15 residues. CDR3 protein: CASRGGDRGLGEQYF. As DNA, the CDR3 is TGTGCCAGCAGGGGGGGGGACAGGGGCCTAGGAGAGCAGTACTTC.

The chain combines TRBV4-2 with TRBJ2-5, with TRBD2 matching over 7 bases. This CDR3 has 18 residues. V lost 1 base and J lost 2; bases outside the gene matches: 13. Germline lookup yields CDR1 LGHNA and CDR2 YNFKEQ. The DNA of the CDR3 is TGTGCCAGCAGCCAAGGGAGTGGGAGGGGCATATCGCAAGAGACCCAGTACTTC. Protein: CASSQGSGRGISQETQYF.

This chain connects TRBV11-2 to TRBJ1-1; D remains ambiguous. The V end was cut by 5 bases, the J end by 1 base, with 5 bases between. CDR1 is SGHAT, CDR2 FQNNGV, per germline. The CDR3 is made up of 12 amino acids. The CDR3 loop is CASSPPNTEAFF. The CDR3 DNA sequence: TGTGCCAGCAGCCCTCCGAACACTGAAGCTTTCTTT.

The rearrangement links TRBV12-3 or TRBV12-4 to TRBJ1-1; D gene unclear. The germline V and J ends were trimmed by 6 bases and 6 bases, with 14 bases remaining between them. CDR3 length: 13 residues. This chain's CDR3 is CASSLGGRAEAFF. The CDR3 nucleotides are TGTGCCAGCAGCCTCGGAGGGAGGGCTGAAGCTTTCTTT.

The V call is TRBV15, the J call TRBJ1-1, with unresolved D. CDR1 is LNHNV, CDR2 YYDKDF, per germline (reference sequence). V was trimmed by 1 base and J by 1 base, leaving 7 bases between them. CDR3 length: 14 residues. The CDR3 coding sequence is TGTGCCACCAGCAGAGGCCCAAGGAACACTGAAGCTTTCTTT. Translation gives CATSRGPRNTEAFF.

CDR3 in amino acids: CASSEVPSGSSSTDTQYF. CDR3 nucleotides: TGTGCCAGCAGTGAAGTACCTAGCGGGAGCTCTAGCACAGATACGCAGTATTTT. The rearrangement uses TRBV6-1 and TRBJ2-3; 10 bases are a match to TRBD2. The CDR3 extends over 18 amino acids. Germline lookup yields CDR1 MNHNS and CDR2 SASEGT. Unmatched junction bases numbered 7, after V lost 1 base and J lost 0 bases.

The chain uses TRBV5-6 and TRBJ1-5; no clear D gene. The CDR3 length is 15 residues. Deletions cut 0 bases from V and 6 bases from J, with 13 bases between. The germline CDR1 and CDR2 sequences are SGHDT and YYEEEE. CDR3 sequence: CASSLAGSESQPQHF. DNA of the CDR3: TGTGCCAGCAGCTTGGCCGGGTCTGAGAGTCAGCCCCAGCATTTT.

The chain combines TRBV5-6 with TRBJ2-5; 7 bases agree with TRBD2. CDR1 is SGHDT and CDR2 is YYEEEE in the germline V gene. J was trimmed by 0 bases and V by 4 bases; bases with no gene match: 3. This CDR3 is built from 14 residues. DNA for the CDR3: TGTGCCAGCAGCCAAAGCGGGAACCAAGAGACCCAGTACTTC. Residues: CASSQSGNQETQYF.

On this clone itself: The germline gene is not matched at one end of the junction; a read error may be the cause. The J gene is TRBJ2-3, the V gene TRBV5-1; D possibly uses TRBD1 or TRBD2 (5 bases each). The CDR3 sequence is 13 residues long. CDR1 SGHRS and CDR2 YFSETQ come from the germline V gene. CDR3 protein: CASSLVTGPPKHF. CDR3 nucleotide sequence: TGCGCCAGCAGCTTGGTAACGGGGCCCCCGAAACATTTT.

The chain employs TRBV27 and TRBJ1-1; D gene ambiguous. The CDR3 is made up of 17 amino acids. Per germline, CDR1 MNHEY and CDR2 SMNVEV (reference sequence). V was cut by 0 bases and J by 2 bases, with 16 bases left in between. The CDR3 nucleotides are TGTGCCAGCAGTTTATCGGCGGGCAAGGAAACAAACACTGAAGCTTTCTTT. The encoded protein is CASSLSAGKETNTEAFF.

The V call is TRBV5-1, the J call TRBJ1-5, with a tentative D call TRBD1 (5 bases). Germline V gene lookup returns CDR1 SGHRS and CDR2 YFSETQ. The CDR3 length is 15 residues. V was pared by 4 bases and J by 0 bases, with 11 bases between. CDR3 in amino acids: CASSEAGNSNQPQHF. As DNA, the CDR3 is TGCGCCAGCAGCGAGGCAGGGAATAGCAATCAGCCCCAGCATTTT.

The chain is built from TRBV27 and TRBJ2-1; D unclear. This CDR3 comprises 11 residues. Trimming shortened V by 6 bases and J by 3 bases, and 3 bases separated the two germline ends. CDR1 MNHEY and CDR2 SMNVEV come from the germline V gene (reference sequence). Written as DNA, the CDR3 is TGTGCCAGCAGGGACTACAATGAGCAGTTCTTC. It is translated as CASRDYNEQFF.

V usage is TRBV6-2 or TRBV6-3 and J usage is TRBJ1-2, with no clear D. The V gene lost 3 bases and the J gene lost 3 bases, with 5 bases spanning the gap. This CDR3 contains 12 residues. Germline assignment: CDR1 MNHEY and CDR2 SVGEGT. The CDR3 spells CASSYPDYGYTF. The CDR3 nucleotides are TGTGCCAGCAGTTATCCCGACTATGGCTACACCTTC.

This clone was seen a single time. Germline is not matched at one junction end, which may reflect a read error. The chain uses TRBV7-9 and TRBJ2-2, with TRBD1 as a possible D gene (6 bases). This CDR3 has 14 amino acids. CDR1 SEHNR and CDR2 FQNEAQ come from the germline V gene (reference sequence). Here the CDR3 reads CASGLDRSPGELFF. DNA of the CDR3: TGTGCCAGCGGCTTAGACAGGTCTCCCGGGGAGCTGTTTTTT.

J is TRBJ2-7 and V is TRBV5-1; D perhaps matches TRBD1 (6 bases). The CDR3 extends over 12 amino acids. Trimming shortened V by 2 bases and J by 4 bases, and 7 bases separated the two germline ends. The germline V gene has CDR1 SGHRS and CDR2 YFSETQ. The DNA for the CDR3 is TGCGCCAGCAGCTTCGGACAGTACGAGCAGTACTTC. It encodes CASSFGQYEQYF.

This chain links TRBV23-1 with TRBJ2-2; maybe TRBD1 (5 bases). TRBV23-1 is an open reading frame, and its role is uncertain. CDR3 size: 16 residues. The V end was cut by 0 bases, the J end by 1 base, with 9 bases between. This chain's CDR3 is CASSQSLTENTGELFF. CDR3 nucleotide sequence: TGCGCCAGCAGTCAATCCCTGACAGAGAACACCGGGGAGCTGTTTTTT.

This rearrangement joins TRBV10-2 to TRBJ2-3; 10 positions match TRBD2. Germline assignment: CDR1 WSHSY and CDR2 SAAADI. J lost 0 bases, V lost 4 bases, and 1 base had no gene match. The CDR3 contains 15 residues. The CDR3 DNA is TGCGCCAGCAGTGGGACTAGCGGAAGCACAGATACGCAGTATTTT. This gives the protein CASSGTSGSTDTQYF.

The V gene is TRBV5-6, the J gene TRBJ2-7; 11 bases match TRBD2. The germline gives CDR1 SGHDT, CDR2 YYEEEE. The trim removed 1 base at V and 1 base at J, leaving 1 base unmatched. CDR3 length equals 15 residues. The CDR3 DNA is TGTGCCAGCAGCTTGTGGACTAGCGGGTCCTACGAGCAGTACTTC. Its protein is CASSLWTSGSYEQYF.

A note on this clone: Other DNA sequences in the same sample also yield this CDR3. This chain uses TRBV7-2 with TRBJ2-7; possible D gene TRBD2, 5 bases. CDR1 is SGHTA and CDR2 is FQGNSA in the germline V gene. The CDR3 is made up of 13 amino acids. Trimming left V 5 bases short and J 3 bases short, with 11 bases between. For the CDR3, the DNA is TGTGCCAGCAGCCTGGGCCGGGACTACGAGCAGTACTTC. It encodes CASSLGRDYEQYF.

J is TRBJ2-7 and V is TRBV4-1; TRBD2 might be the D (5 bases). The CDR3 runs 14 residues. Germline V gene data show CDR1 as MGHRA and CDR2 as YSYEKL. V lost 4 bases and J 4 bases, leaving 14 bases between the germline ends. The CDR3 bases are TGCGCCAGCAGCCTAAAGGCGTCGGGATACGAGCAGTACTTC. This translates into CASSLKASGYEQYF.